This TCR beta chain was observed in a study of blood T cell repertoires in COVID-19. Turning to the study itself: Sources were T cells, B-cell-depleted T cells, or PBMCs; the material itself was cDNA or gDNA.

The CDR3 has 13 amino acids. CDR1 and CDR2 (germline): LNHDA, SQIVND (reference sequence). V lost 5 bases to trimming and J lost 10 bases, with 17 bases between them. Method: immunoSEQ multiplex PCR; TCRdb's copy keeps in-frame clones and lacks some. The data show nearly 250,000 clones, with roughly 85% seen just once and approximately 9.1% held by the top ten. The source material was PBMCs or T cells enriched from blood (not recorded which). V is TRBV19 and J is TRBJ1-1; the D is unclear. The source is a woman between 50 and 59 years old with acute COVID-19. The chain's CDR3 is CASSRRETSGAFF. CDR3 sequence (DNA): TGTGCCAGTAGTCGGAGGGAAACTTCGGGAGCTTTCTTT. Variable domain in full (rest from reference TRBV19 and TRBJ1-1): DGGITQSPKYLFRKEGQNVTLSCEQNLNHDAMYWYRQDPGQGLRLIYYSQIVNDFQKGDIAEGYSVSREKKESFPLTVTSAQKNPTAFYLCASSRRETSGAFFGQGTRLTVV.